This T cell receptor (beta chain) was recorded in a study of OX40 agonist ivuxolimab in advanced cancers. Whole-study results and caveats: On average, CD8+ T cells had more expanded clones than CD4+. Among patients with partial responses at 0.1-3.0 mg/kg, clonal expansion was among the lowest.

TCRdb's copy holds only in-frame clones and misses some; the assay was immunoSEQ multiplex PCR. The sample consists of roughly 64,000 clones, approximately 78% of them appearing once. Germline-derived CDR1 and CDR2 are SGDLS and YYNGEE. This CDR3 has 15 residues. V was trimmed by 2 bases and J by 2 bases, leaving 14 bases between them. A note on this clone: Its antigen is unknown.

The material sequenced was CD4+ or CD8+ T cells sorted from blood, taken in a trial of the OX40 agonist ivuxolimab. The source of this sequence is an adult with an advanced solid tumor such as melanoma, head and neck, liver or kidney cancer. The rearrangement joins TRBV9 to TRBJ2-7; maybe TRBD2 (6 bases). This chain's CDR3 is CASSVNTGSPYEQYF. CDR3 DNA: TGTGCCAGCAGCGTCAACACCGGGAGTCCCTACGAGCAGTACTTC.